Shown below are 24 T cell receptor beta chains from a single sample sequenced in a study of T-cell memory formation after mild COVID-19. From the 5' RACE reads, TCRdb called clonotypes with MiXCR, one entry per CDR3 protein. The data hold around 450,000 distinct CDR3 sequences, with around 18% observed a single time. The sequenced material came from PBMCs or a T cell subset sorted from them (not recorded which). These TCRs come from an adult woman who had mild COVID-19 (a few samples of this study predate the infection). Cell type and time point are not known.

This clonotype was observed a few times. This chain joins TRBV7-9 and TRBJ2-3; no clear D gene. Germline V gene data show CDR1 as SEHNR and CDR2 as FQNEAQ (reference sequence). Trimming pared 7 bases from V and 6 bases from J, leaving 14 bases between. The CDR3 has 13 amino acids. As DNA, the CDR3 is TGTGCCAGCAAGCCTTCCTTGGCGGATACGCAGTATTTT. Translating it yields CASKPSLADTQYF.

This clonotype was seen more than once but under ten times. The chain couples TRBV12-3 or TRBV12-4 to TRBJ2-2; D uncertain. V was pared by 3 bases and J by 5 bases, with 7 bases between. This CDR3 region has 13 residues. The chain's CDR3 is CASSFAGTGELFF. The CDR3 coding sequence is TGTGCCAGCAGTTTCGCTGGGACCGGGGAGCTGTTTTTT.

This clonotype was seen a single time. V and J are TRBV5-4 and TRBJ2-7, with D unclear. CDR3 size: 14 residues. Germline loops: CDR1 SGHNT, CDR2 YYREEE (reference sequence). V was pared by 3 bases and J by 0 bases, with 10 bases between. Here the CDR3 reads CASSSDPNSYEQYF. The CDR3 bases are TGTGCCAGCAGCTCAGACCCAAACTCCTACGAGCAGTACTTC.

The chain uses TRBV7-9 and TRBJ2-1, with a possible D match to TRBD2 (6 bases). The CDR3 spans 15 residues. CDR1 is SEHNR and CDR2 is FQNEAQ in the germline V gene (reference sequence). The V end was cut by 7 bases, the J end by 0 bases, with 13 bases between. CDR3 sequence: CASTPPGGSYNEQFF. The CDR3, as DNA: TGTGCCAGCACCCCCCCCGGGGGCTCCTACAATGAGCAGTTCTTC.

In its sample, this clonotype was seen a few times. The rearrangement uses TRBV29-1 and TRBJ1-2; D ambiguous. Between the trimmed V and J ends, which lost 6 bases and 6 bases, there was a span of 11 bases. The CDR3 is made up of 11 amino acids. Germline assignment: CDR1 SQVTM and CDR2 ANQGSEA. The CDR3 protein is CSVRRMDGYTF. CDR3 coding DNA: TGCAGCGTCCGTCGTATGGATGGCTACACCTTC.

This clonotype has just a few counts. J is TRBJ2-7 and V is TRBV5-1, with 10 bases lining up with TRBD1. The CDR3 consists of 15 residues. Per germline, CDR1 SGHRS and CDR2 YFSETQ. Unmatched junction bases numbered 6, after V lost 4 bases and J lost 2 bases. The CDR3 is CASSQGQGIPYEQYF. For the CDR3, the DNA is TGCGCCAGCAGCCAGGGACAGGGGATCCCCTACGAGCAGTACTTC.

This clonotype has a handful of counts. The genes are TRBV27 and TRBJ2-7, with 7 bases lining up with TRBD2. The CDR3 has 13 amino acids. Germline values: CDR1 MNHEY, CDR2 SMNVEV (reference sequence). V shed 6 bases and J 3 bases; nucleotides not matched to a gene: 5. CDR3 DNA sequence: TGTGCCAGCAGCATTGGACTAGGCTACGAGCAGTACTTC. Translated, it gives CASSIGLGYEQYF.

The gene calls are TRBV12-3 or TRBV12-4 and TRBJ2-3; tentatively, D is TRBD2 (5 bases). The V and J ends lost 7 bases and 3 bases respectively, with 11 bases between them. The CDR3 runs 13 residues. In nucleotides, the CDR3 is TGTGCCAGCATTTCGGGGTTGACAGATACGCAGTATTTT. Its translation: CASISGLTDTQYF.

This clonotype has only a few counts. V and J are TRBV10-3 and TRBJ1-1, with 9 bases lining up with TRBD1. The CDR3 has 19 amino acids. Losses at the gene ends were 0 bases for V and 1 base for J; bases not matched to a gene: 12. CDR1 is ENHRY and CDR2 is SYGVKD in the germline V gene. In DNA form, the CDR3 reads TGTGCCATCAGTGAGTCGCCCCCGGTGGGACAGGGCCCGAACACTGAAGCTTTCTTT. This translates into CAISESPPVGQGPNTEAFF.

V is TRBV2 and J is TRBJ1-2; D is unresolved. Per the germline V gene, CDR1 is SNHLY and CDR2 is FYNNEI. Trimming took off 6 bases at V and 4 bases at J, with 3 bases between the two ends. The CDR3 spans 10 residues. The CDR3, as DNA: TGTGCCAGCAGGACCTATGGCTACACCTTC. Translated: CASRTYGYTF.

This clonotype has only a few counts. V is TRBV6-6 and J is TRBJ2-6, with 9 bases identical to TRBD1. Germline V CDR1 and CDR2: MNHNY, SVGAGI (reference sequence). The CDR3 is 17 amino acids. The J segment lost 2 bases and the V segment lost 5 bases, leaving 7 bases of the junction unmatched. CDR3 nucleotides: TGTGCCAGCAGTCGTCGGGACAGGGTAACTGGGGCCAACGTCCTGACTTTC. Translating gives CASSRRDRVTGANVLTF.

This clonotype was observed a few times. This chain connects TRBV20-1 to TRBJ2-7, with TRBD2 matching 14 bases. Germline V gives CDR1 DFQATT, CDR2 SNEGSKA (reference sequence). J gave up 3 bases and V 5 bases, and 6 bases lay outside the gene matches. The CDR3 length is 15 residues. In nucleotides, the CDR3 is TGCAGTGCTTTCCCGGGACTAGCGGGAGACTACGAGCAGTACTTC. This gives the protein CSAFPGLAGDYEQYF.

The J gene is TRBJ2-3, the V gene TRBV6-5; D is uncertain. The CDR3 loop spans 13 amino acids. Germline assignment: CDR1 MNHEY and CDR2 SVGAGI. Trimming shortened V by 8 bases and J by 2 bases, and 11 bases separated the two germline ends. The CDR3 sequence: CASSRLNTDTQYF. In DNA, the CDR3 is TGTGCCAGCTCCCGACTTAACACAGATACGCAGTATTTT.

The genes are TRBV11-2 and TRBJ1-4; 7 positions agree with TRBD1. The CDR3 loop spans 14 amino acids. Germline-derived CDR1 and CDR2 are SGHAT and FQNNGV. The J segment lost 8 bases and the V segment lost 5 bases, leaving 8 bases of the junction unmatched. CDR3 in amino acids: CASSPTGVGEKLFF. The CDR3 bases are TGTGCCAGCAGCCCCACAGGGGTTGGGGAAAAACTGTTTTTT.

This sequence joins TRBV4-1 and TRBJ2-1; possibly TRBD2 for D (6 bases). The CDR3 sequence is 16 residues long. The V end was cut by 2 bases, the J end by 7 bases, with 18 bases between. Germline V gene sequence: CDR1 MGHRA, CDR2 YSYEKL. This CDR3 is CASSQLRSGPLNEQFF. CDR3 coding DNA: TGCGCCAGCAGCCAACTGAGGAGCGGGCCCCTTAATGAGCAGTTCTTC.

This clonotype was seen a few times. V is TRBV20-1 and J is TRBJ1-5; 7 bases line up with TRBD1. Germline V CDR1 and CDR2: DFQATT, SNEGSKA (reference sequence). The CDR3 loop spans 13 amino acids. Unmatched junction bases numbered 2, after V lost 6 bases and J lost 0 bases. CDR3 residues: CSARGYSNQPQHF. The CDR3 bases are TGCAGTGCCAGGGGGTATAGCAATCAGCCCCAGCATTTT.

The V call is TRBV24-1, the J call TRBJ2-3, with D unresolved. Deletions cut 7 bases from V and 14 bases from J, with 18 bases between. This CDR3 spans 12 amino acids. Per germline, CDR1 KGHDR and CDR2 SFDVKD. DNA of the CDR3: TGTGCCACCAGCGCCCAGAATTCCTCCCCGTATTTT. Translation: CATSAQNSSPYF.

This clonotype turned up a few times. The chain links TRBV7-9 to TRBJ2-1; 8 bases match TRBD1. The germline gives CDR1 SEHNR, CDR2 FQNEAQ (reference sequence). This CDR3 is built from 16 residues. V shed 4 bases and J 6 bases; nucleotides not matched to a gene: 11. CDR3 protein: CASSYDRGPRANEQFF. As DNA, the CDR3 is TGTGCCAGCAGCTACGACAGGGGTCCTAGGGCCAATGAGCAGTTCTTC.

The chain combines TRBV11-2 with TRBJ2-1, with 9 bases lining up with TRBD2. The length of the CDR3 is 17 residues. In germline, CDR1 is SGHAT, CDR2 FQNNGV. V trimming: 1 base; J trimming: 4 bases; junction bases outside the gene matches: 8. In DNA form, the CDR3 reads TGTGCCAGCAGCTTAGTGGGGGTAGCGGGGGTTTACAATGAGCAGTTCTTC. This sequence encodes CASSLVGVAGVYNEQFF.

Only a few counts were recorded for this clonotype. The chain combines TRBV5-6 with TRBJ1-2; tentative D call: TRBD1 (5 bases). The CDR3 is 13 residues long. From germline, CDR1 is SGHDT and CDR2 YYEEEE. The V end lost 5 bases, the J end lost 5 bases, and 13 bases lay between the germline ends. The CDR3 here is CASSSGRQYGYTF. The DNA of the CDR3 is TGTGCCAGCAGTTCGGGACGGCAGTATGGCTACACCTTC.

The chain has TRBV7-3 and TRBJ2-1; 7 nucleotides line up with TRBD2. V lost 4 bases and J lost 5; bases outside the gene matches: 11. The CDR3 extends over 16 amino acids. In germline, CDR1 is SGHTA, CDR2 FQGTGA. Written as DNA, the CDR3 is TGTGCCAGCAGCTATCAAGCGGGGCTCGAGCACAATGAGCAGTTCTTC. It specifies CASSYQAGLEHNEQFF.

This clonotype was seen a single time. The genes are TRBV29-1 and TRBJ1-2; 7 nucleotides match TRBD1. The CDR3 is made up of 15 amino acids. The V and J ends lost 7 bases and 5 bases, in that order; junction bases with no gene match: 16. Germline V lookup: CDR1 SQVTM, CDR2 ANQGSEA. The CDR3 is CSDRDSSPPHYGYTF. The CDR3 nucleotides read TGCAGCGACCGGGACAGTTCCCCTCCGCATTATGGCTACACCTTC.

This clonotype was seen a handful of times. This chain links TRBV11-2 with TRBJ1-5; D uncertain. Germline V gene sequence: CDR1 SGHAT, CDR2 FQNNGV. This CDR3 has 16 residues. V was clipped by 3 bases and J by 1 base, with 13 bases between them. CDR3 residues: CASSFWLGRSNQPQHF. The CDR3 DNA reads TGTGCCAGCAGCTTTTGGTTGGGAAGAAGCAATCAGCCCCAGCATTTT. The full variable domain, with the rest looked up from reference TRBV11-2 and TRBJ1-5, is EAGVAQSPRYKIIEKRQSVAFWCNPISGHATLYWYQQILGQGPKLLIQFQNNGVVDDSQLPKDRFSAERLKGVDSTLKIQPAKLEDSAVYLCASSFWLGRSNQPQHFGDGTRLSIL.

This clonotype turned up a few times. The V gene is TRBV9, the J gene TRBJ2-7; 7 positions agree with TRBD1. The trim removed 4 bases at V and 2 bases at J, leaving 6 bases unmatched. The CDR3 runs to 14 residues. Germline CDR1 is SGDLS and CDR2 is YYNGEE. The DNA of the CDR3 is TGTGCCAGCAGCTTCCGGGACAGCACCTACGAGCAGTACTTC. This encodes CASSFRDSTYEQYF.